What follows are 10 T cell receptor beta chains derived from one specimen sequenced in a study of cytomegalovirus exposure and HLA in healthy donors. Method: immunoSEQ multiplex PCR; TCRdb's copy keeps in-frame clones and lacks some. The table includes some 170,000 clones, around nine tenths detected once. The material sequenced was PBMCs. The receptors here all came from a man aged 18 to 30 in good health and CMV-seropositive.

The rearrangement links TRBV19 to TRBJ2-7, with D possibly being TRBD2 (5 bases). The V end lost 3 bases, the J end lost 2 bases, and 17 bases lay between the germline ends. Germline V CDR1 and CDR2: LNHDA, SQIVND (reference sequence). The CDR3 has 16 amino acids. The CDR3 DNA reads TGTGCCAGTAGTATCACCCCGCGGGTAGGAGCCTACGAGCAGTACTTC. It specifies CASSITPRVGAYEQYF.

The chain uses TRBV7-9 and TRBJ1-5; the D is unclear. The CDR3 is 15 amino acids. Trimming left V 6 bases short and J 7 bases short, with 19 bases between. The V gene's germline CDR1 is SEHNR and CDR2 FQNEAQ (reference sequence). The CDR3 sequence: CASSLAGRAGQPQHF. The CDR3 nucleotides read TGTGCCAGCAGTTTGGCCGGACGTGCGGGGCAGCCCCAGCATTTT.

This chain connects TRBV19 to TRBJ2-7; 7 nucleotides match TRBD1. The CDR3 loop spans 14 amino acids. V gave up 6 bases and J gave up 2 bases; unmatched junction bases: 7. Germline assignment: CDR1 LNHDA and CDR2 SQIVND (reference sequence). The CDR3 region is CASSPGTAAYEQYF. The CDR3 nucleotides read TGTGCCAGTAGCCCCGGGACAGCAGCCTACGAGCAGTACTTC.

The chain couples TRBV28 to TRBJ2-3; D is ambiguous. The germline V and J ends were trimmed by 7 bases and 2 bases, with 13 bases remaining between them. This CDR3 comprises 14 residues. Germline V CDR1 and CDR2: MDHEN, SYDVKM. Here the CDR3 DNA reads TGTGCCAGCAATCCTACAGCCCTCACAGATACGCAGTATTTT. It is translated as CASNPTALTDTQYF.

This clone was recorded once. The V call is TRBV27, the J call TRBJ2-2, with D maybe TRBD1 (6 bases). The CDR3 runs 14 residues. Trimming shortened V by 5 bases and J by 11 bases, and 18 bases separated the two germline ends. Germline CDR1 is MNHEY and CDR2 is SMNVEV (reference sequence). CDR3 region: CASSDLDSRSELFF. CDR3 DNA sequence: TGTGCCAGCAGTGACCTGGACAGCCGCAGTGAGCTGTTTTTT.

As DNA, the CDR3 is TGTGCCTGGAAGGCAGGGCATGCCGGGGAGCTGTTTTTT. Its translation: CAWKAGHAGELFF. The chain recombines TRBV30 with TRBJ2-2; possible D gene TRBD1, 5 bases. With 4 bases removed from V and 6 bases from J, the gap between germline ends came to 12 bases. CDR3 length: 13 residues. Germline V gives CDR1 GTSNPN, CDR2 SVGIG (reference sequence).

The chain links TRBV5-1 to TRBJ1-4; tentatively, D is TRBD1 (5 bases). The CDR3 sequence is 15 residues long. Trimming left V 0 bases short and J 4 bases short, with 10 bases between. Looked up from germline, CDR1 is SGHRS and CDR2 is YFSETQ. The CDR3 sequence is CASSLAGPINEKLFF. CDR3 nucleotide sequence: TGCGCCAGCAGCTTGGCAGGGCCTATTAATGAAAAACTGTTTTTT.

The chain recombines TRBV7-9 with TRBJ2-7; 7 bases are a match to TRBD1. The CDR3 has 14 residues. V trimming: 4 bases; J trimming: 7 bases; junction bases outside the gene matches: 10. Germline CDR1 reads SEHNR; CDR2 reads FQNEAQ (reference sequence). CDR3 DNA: TGTGCCAGCAGCTCCCGACAGGGACGAGGTGAGCAGTACTTC. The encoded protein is CASSSRQGRGEQYF.

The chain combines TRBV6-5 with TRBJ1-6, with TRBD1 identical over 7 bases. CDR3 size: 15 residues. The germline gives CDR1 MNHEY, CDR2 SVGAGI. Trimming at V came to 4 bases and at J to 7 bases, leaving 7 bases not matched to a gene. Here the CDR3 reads CASSFTGTANSPLHF. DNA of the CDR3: TGTGCCAGCAGTTTTACCGGGACAGCAAATTCACCCCTCCACTTT.

CDR3 coding DNA: TGTGCCAGCAGCGATAGCGGGAGTTCATGGGGAGAGCTGTTTTTT. This gives the protein CASSDSGSSWGELFF. This chain joins TRBV9 and TRBJ2-2; TRBD2 matches at 9 bases. Trimming at V came to 3 bases and at J to 11 bases, leaving 11 bases not matched to a gene. The CDR3 runs 15 residues. Germline-derived CDR1 and CDR2 are SGDLS and YYNGEE.